One TCR beta chain is described in this entry. Its specificity is unknown. The repertoire was sequenced with immunoSEQ multiplex PCR; TCRdb's copy has only in-frame clones and lacks some. The table has some 460,000 clones, approximately 90% seen once. The sample belongs to a study of Ad26.COV2.S vaccination and SARS-CoV-2 variants. General study results and limits: Vaccinees showed greater spike-specific TCR breadth than placebo recipients.

Stated treatment: over 15 received Ad26.COV2.S at low or high dose, single or two shots; 5 received placebo; per-sample allocation not given. Day 63 after the first vaccine or placebo injection was the time point for sampling. The source material was peripheral blood, sampled in a trial of Ad26.COV2.S vaccine versus placebo. The receptor was derived from a person aged 18-60 years who received the Ad26.COV2.S COVID-19 vaccine or a placebo.

CDR3 amino acids: CASSEWGRAVTNEKLFF. CDR3 bases: TGTGCCAGCAGTGAATGGGGTAGGGCGGTAACTAATGAAAAACTGTTTTTT. The V and J genes are TRBV2 and TRBJ1-4, with unresolved D. The CDR3 runs 17 residues. The ends were cut back, 2 bases at V and 1 base at J, with 14 bases in the middle. Germline loops: CDR1 SNHLY, CDR2 FYNNEI. The full variable domain, its missing parts supplied by reference TRBV2 and TRBJ1-4, is EPEVTQTPSHQVTQMGQEVILRCVPISNHLYFYWYRQILGQKVEFLVSFYNNEISEKSEIFDDQFSVERPDGSNFTLKIRSTKLEDSAMYFCASSEWGRAVTNEKLFFGSGTQLSVL.